The TCR beta chain described here comes from a study of blood T cell repertoires in COVID-19. The wider study: COVID-19 samples, acute and convalescent, were from the United States, Italy and Spain. T cells, B-cell-depleted T cells, or PBMCs supplied cDNA or gDNA.

Germline assignment: CDR1 SEHNR and CDR2 FQNEAQ (reference sequence). The CDR3 is 15 residues long. V gave up 3 bases and J gave up 5 bases; unmatched junction bases: 7. Per the original methods: Estimation of nucleated cell counts was performed using reference gene primer amplification. Data came from immunoSEQ multiplex PCR; TCRdb stores just in-frame clones and leaves some out. Clone size and the V and J calls come from that table; the DNA yielded D and trimming. The table has about 60,000 clones, roughly nine tenths seen once. J is TRBJ1-5 and V is TRBV7-9; 7 nucleotides match TRBD1. Input material: peripheral blood. This TCR was sampled from a human donor in a cohort sampled during active COVID-19. The CDR3 sequence: CASSLNRGVDQPQHF. The CDR3, as DNA: TGTGCCAGCAGCTTGAACAGGGGAGTCGATCAGCCCCAGCATTTT.